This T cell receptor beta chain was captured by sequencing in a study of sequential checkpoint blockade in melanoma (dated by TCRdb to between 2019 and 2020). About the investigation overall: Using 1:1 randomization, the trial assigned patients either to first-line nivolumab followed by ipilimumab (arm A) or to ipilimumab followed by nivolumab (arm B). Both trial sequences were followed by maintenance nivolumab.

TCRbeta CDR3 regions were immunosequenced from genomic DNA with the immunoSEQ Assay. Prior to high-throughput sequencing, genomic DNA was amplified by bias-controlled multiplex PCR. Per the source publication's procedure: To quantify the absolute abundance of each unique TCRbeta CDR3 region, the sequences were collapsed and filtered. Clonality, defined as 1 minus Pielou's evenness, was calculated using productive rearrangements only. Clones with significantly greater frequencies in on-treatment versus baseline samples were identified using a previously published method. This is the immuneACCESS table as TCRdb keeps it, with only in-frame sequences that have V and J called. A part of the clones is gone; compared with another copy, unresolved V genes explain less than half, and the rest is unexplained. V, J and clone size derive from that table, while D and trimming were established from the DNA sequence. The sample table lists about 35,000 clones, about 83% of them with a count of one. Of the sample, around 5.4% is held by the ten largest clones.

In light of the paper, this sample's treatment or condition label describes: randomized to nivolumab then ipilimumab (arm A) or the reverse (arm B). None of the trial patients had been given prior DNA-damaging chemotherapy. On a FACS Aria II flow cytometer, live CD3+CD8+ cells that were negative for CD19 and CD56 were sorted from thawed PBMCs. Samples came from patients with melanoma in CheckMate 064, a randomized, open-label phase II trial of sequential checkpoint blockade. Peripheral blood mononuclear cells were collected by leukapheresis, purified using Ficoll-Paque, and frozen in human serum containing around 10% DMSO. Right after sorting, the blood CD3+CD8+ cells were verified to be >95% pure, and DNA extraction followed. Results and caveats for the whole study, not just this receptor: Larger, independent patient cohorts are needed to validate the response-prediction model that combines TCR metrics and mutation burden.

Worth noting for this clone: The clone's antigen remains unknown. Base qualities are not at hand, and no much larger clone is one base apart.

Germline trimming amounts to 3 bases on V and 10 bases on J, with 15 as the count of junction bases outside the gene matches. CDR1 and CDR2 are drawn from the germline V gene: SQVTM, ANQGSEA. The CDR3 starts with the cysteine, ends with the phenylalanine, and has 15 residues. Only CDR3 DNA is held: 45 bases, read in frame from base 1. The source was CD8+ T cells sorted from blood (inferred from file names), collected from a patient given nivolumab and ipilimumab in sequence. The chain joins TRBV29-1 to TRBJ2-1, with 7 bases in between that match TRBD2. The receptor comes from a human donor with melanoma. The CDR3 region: CSVEGGDGGVEEQFF. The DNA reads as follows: TGCAGCGTTGAGGGAGGGGACGGAGGGGTGGAAGAGCAGTTCTTC.